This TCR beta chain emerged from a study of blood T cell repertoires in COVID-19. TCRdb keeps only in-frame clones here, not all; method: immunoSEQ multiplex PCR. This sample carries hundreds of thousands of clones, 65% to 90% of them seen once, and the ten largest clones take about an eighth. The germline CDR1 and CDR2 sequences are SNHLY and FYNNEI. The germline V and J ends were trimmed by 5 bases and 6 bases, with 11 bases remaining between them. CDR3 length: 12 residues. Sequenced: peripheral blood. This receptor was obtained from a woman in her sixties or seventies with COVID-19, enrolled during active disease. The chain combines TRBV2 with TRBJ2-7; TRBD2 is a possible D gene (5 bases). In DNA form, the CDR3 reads TGTGCCAGCAGTATCGAGGGCGGCGAGCAGTACTTC. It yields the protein CASSIEGGEQYF.